A single sample is the source of the 9 T cell receptor beta chains below, sequenced in a study of T-cell memory formation after mild COVID-19. Each CDR3 protein is one row after TCRdb ran MiXCR on the 5' RACE reads. The table includes about 560,000 distinct CDR3 sequences, about 20% detected once. Sequencing input: PBMCs or a T cell subset sorted from them (not recorded which). The receptors were gathered from an adult woman who had mild COVID-19 (a few samples of this study predate the infection). Cell type and time point are not known.

The chain employs TRBV5-1 and TRBJ2-7; 9 bases line up with TRBD2. J gave up 3 bases and V 2 bases, and 15 bases lay outside the gene matches. The CDR3 contains 18 residues. Germline assignment: CDR1 SGHRS and CDR2 YFSETQ. The DNA for the CDR3 is TGCGCCAGCAGCTTTAGCGGGGGTGGGTTGGTTACCCACTACGAGCAGTACTTC. This translates into CASSFSGGGLVTHYEQYF.

In its sample, this clonotype was seen a few times. J is TRBJ2-1 and V is TRBV7-8; D is unresolved. Trimming took 1 base from V and 12 from J, leaving 13 bases between them. The germline gives CDR1 SGHVS, CDR2 FQNEAQ. This CDR3 is built from 13 residues. The CDR3 region has the DNA TGTGCCAGCAGCTTAGGGGTTCACTTGGGGCAGTTCTTC. This encodes CASSLGVHLGQFF. Drawing the rest from reference TRBV7-8 and TRBJ2-1, the complete variable domain is GAGVSQSPRYKVAKRGQDVALRCDPISGHVSLFWYQQALGQGPEFLTYFQNEAQLDKSGLPSDRFFAERPEGSVSTLKIQRTQQEDSAVYLCASSLGVHLGQFFGPGTRLTVL.

This clonotype showed up just a few times. The rearrangement joins TRBV11-2 to TRBJ1-2; D may be TRBD1 (6 bases). The V gene lost 5 bases and the J gene lost 8 bases, with 15 bases spanning the gap. The CDR3 contains 13 residues. Germline V CDR1 and CDR2: SGHAT, FQNNGV. The CDR3 nucleotides are TGTGCCAGCAGCCTTGGACAGCGAAGCGGCTACACCTTC. Its translation is CASSLGQRSGYTF.

There are many counts of this clonotype. V is TRBV5-1 and J is TRBJ2-7; D call uncertain. The germline CDR1 and CDR2 sequences are SGHRS and YFSETQ. The CDR3 extends over 12 amino acids. Deletions cut 4 bases from V and 3 bases from J, with 8 bases between. CDR3 region: CASSTQGYEQYF. The DNA for the CDR3 is TGCGCCAGCAGCACCCAAGGCTACGAGCAGTACTTC.

In this sample, this clonotype turned up a few times. The rearrangement links TRBV18 to TRBJ2-5; D gene ambiguous. Trimming removed 0 bases at V and 6 bases at J, with 11 bases between. The CDR3 is 14 residues long. Germline-derived CDR1 and CDR2 are KGHSH and LQKENI. The CDR3 sequence: CASSPPVGSKTQYF. The CDR3 bases are TGTGCCAGCTCACCACCGGTGGGTTCGAAGACCCAGTACTTC.

This clonotype was seen more than once but under ten times. This chain connects TRBV6-1 to TRBJ1-1; D is perhaps TRBD1 (6 bases). Germline V gene lookup returns CDR1 MNHNS and CDR2 SASEGT. This CDR3 contains 15 residues. The V gene lost 1 base and the J gene lost 4 bases, with 13 bases spanning the gap. CDR3 DNA sequence: TGTGCCAGCAGTGAAGTTGAGGGGGGCGGCACTGAAGCTTTCTTT. Encoded protein: CASSEVEGGGTEAFF.

The DNA of the CDR3 is TGTGCCAGCAGCGTAGGAACCCGCTATGAGCAGTTCTTC. Its protein is CASSVGTRYEQFF. The gene calls are TRBV7-2 and TRBJ2-1; D gene unclear. The germline V and J ends were trimmed by 5 bases and 8 bases, with 13 bases remaining between them. The CDR3 has 13 amino acids. In germline, CDR1 is SGHTA, CDR2 FQGNSA.

This chain connects TRBV20-1 to TRBJ2-1; TRBD2 matches at 10 bases. Germline lookup yields CDR1 DFQATT and CDR2 SNEGSKA (reference sequence). This CDR3 is built from 18 residues. The J segment lost 0 bases and the V segment lost 1 base, leaving 9 bases of the junction unmatched. DNA of the CDR3: TGCAGTGCTAGAGCGATGATAACTAGCGGGACCTCCTACAATGAGCAGTTCTTC. Amino acid sequence: CSARAMITSGTSYNEQFF.

The gene calls are TRBV18 and TRBJ2-7; tentative D call: TRBD1 (6 bases). Trimming pared 0 bases from V and 2 bases from J, leaving 11 bases between. This CDR3 comprises 15 residues. Germline loops: CDR1 KGHSH, CDR2 LQKENI. CDR3 in amino acids: CASSPPMGHTYEQYF. The CDR3 DNA is TGTGCCAGCTCACCACCGATGGGACACACCTACGAGCAGTACTTC.